Listed below are T cell receptor beta chains from one sample, sequenced in a study of identical twins. One entry per CDR3 protein results from TCRdb running MiXCR on the 5' RACE reads. The sample consists of 600,000 to 800,000 distinct CDR3 sequences, approximately 21% of them appearing once. The same data also went into a second study, on T cells expressing NK-cell markers.

Sequenced input: PBMCs. These receptor sequences come from a woman aged 18-30 years in good health. CDR3s include the opening cysteine and the closing phenylalanine or tryptophan. The D gene is left open where the match is weak. Rows give clone size only sometimes, using once, few, many, or a class for an expanded clone.

clone size	J gene	D gene	V gene	CDR3 protein	CDR3 DNA
NA	TRBJ1-6	NA	TRBV6-4	CASSEAIGQPLHF	TGTGCCAGCAGTGAAGCCATCGGACAGCCCCTCCACTTT
NA	TRBJ2-7	NA	TRBV2	CASLADYEQYF	TGTGCCAGCTTAGCCGATTACGAGCAGTACTTC
many	TRBJ2-4	NA	TRBV4-3	CASSQMEGDIQYF	TGCGCCAGCAGCCAAATGGAAGGGGACATTCAGTACTTC
NA	TRBJ2-1	NA	TRBV12-3/TRBV12-4	CASRAEPGMDEQFF	TGTGCCAGCAGGGCAGAACCAGGGATGGATGAGCAGTTCTTC
many	TRBJ2-7	NA	TRBV15	CATSRDRGSYEQYF	TGTGCCACCAGCAGAGATCGGGGATCCTACGAGCAGTACTTC
NA	TRBJ2-7	NA	TRBV5-1	CASSFVGREQYF	TGCGCCAGCAGCTTTGTGGGGCGAGAGCAGTACTTC
NA	TRBJ2-1	TRBD2	TRBV7-2	CASSLRRELYNEQFF	TGTGCCAGCAGCTTACGGCGGGAGCTCTACAATGAGCAGTTCTTC
NA	TRBJ2-2	TRBD2	TRBV6-4	CASSDSKREGPTGELFF	TGTGCCAGCAGTGACTCGAAGCGGGAGGGCCCCACCGGGGAGCTGTTTTTT
NA	TRBJ2-7	NA	TRBV20-1	CSARYQGSYEQYF	TGCAGTGCTAGGTACCAGGGGTCCTACGAGCAGTACTTC
few	TRBJ1-4	NA	TRBV6-5	CASSYSGVREKLFF	TGTGCCAGCAGTTACTCGGGGGTACGAGAAAAACTGTTTTTT
NA	TRBJ2-4	NA	TRBV6-7	CASSPRDENIQYF	TGTGCCAGCAGTCCCCGGGACGAAAACATTCAGTACTTC
NA	TRBJ2-1	NA	TRBV6-2/TRBV6-3	CASSYNGFPYNEQFF	TGTGCCAGCAGTTACAACGGGTTTCCCTACAATGAGCAGTTCTTC
NA	TRBJ2-5	NA	TRBV6-1	CASSEGRLGETQYF	TGTGCCAGCAGCGAGGGACGGTTGGGGGAGACCCAGTACTTC
few	TRBJ2-5	TRBD1	TRBV6-5	CASSSVDRGKETQYF	TGTGCCAGCAGTTCCGTGGACAGGGGCAAAGAGACCCAGTACTTC
few	TRBJ2-2	TRBD2	TRBV4-3	CASSRAGVLTGELFF	TGCGCCAGCAGTCGCGCGGGAGTATTAACCGGGGAGCTGTTTTTT
many	TRBJ1-2	NA	TRBV12-3/TRBV12-4	CASSSAGTSYGYTF	TGTGCCAGCAGTTCAGCCGGGACGTCATATGGCTACACCTTC
NA	TRBJ2-1	NA	TRBV6-5	CASSYSRTYNEQFF	TGTGCCAGCAGTTACTCGCGGACCTACAATGAGCAGTTCTTC
many	TRBJ2-1	NA	TRBV5-1	CASSLRTDNEQFF	TGTGCCAGCTCACTCAGGACGGACAATGAGCAGTTCTTC
few	TRBJ2-3	TRBD2	TRBV7-2	CASSLGLAGGQTDTQYF	TGTGCCAGCAGCTTAGGACTAGCGGGAGGGCAGACAGATACGCAGTATTTT
many	TRBJ2-1	TRBD2	TRBV12-3/TRBV12-4	CASSRTSGTNEQFF	TGTGCCAGCAGTAGGACTAGCGGAACCAATGAGCAGTTCTTC
NA	TRBJ2-3	NA	TRBV20-1	CSVGLPTDTQYF	TGCAGTGTCGGGCTACCCACAGATACGCAGTATTTT
few	TRBJ2-2	NA	TRBV5-1	CASTLQADTGELFF	TGCGCCAGCACCCTACAGGCGGATACCGGGGAGCTGTTTTTT
few	TRBJ2-1	NA	TRBV20-1	CSASPSGPQGNEQFF	TGCAGTGCTAGTCCTTCCGGGCCCCAGGGAAATGAGCAGTTCTTC
NA	TRBJ2-2	TRBD1	TRBV25-1	CASSGQGVFGELFF	TGTGCCAGCAGCGGACAGGGGGTTTTCGGGGAGCTGTTTTTT
few	TRBJ2-7	TRBD1	TRBV24-1	CATSEPQPGQEDYEQYF	TGTGCCACCAGTGAGCCCCAACCGGGACAGGAGGACTACGAGCAGTACTTC
NA	TRBJ1-5	TRBD1	TRBV15	CATSRGATGGSNQPQHF	TGTGCCACCAGCAGAGGGGCCACAGGGGGTAGCAATCAGCCCCAGCATTTT
NA	TRBJ1-2	NA	TRBV6-5	CASNSRFDGYTF	TGTGCCAGCAACAGCCGGTTTGATGGCTACACCTTC
many	TRBJ2-3	TRBD2	TRBV5-1	CASSFLAGVTDTQYF	TGTGCCAGCAGTTTCTTAGCGGGAGTCACAGATACGCAGTATTTT
few	TRBJ1-2	NA	TRBV29-1	CSVGLHLNYGYTF	TGCAGCGTGGGCCTTCATCTTAACTATGGCTACACCTTC
NA	TRBJ1-1	TRBD1	TRBV24-1	CATSADRETEAFF	TGTGCCACCAGTGCCGACAGGGAAACTGAAGCTTTCTTT
few	TRBJ2-3	NA	TRBV20-1	CRPSSTDTQYF	TGCAGACCCTCAAGCACAGATACGCAGTATTTT
NA	TRBJ2-5	NA	TRBV20-1	CSVKHYQETQYF	TGCAGTGTGAAGCACTACCAAGAGACCCAGTACTTC
NA	TRBJ2-4	NA	TRBV6-2/TRBV6-3	CASSGPGAEKNIQYF	TGTGCCAGCAGTGGACCGGGAGCGGAGAAAAACATTCAGTACTTC
few	TRBJ2-7	NA	TRBV5-1	CASREGSEQYF	TGCGCCAGCAGAGAGGGGTCTGAGCAGTACTTC
NA	TRBJ2-3	NA	TRBV6-2/TRBV6-3	CASSYDREPTDTQYF	TGTGCCAGCAGTTACGACAGAGAACCCACAGATACGCAGTATTTT
NA	TRBJ2-1	NA	TRBV9	CASSVQIGSSGDEQFF	TGTGCCAGCAGCGTTCAGATCGGGAGCTCCGGAGATGAGCAGTTCTTC
NA	TRBJ2-3	TRBD2	TRBV20-1	CSASPPGTSGRFVDTQYF	TGCAGTGCTTCGCCCCCCGGGACTAGCGGGAGGTTTGTTGATACGCAGTATTTT
NA	TRBJ2-3	TRBD2	TRBV27	CASSFAGGLSDTQYF	TGTGCCAGCAGTTTTGCGGGAGGACTGTCAGATACGCAGTATTTT
once	TRBJ2-2	NA	TRBV14	CASSHRASVNTGELFF	TGTGCCAGCAGCCATCGAGCGTCGGTAAACACCGGGGAGCTGTTTTTT